Below, 22 T cell receptor beta chains from the same sample are listed, as sequenced in a study of CD8+ T cells in alopecia areata. Sequencing templates came from extracted RNA that was reverse transcribed into cDNA. Some clones are missing from TCRdb's copy, which holds only in-frame ones; the method was immunoSEQ multiplex PCR. Altogether around 190,000 clones are present, about three fifths being singletons, with the ten largest covering roughly 4.2%. Treatment given: oral pan-JAK inhibitor, 5-10 mg twice daily. The sample consisted of CD4+ T cells sorted from blood, taken at week 4, from a patient treated with tofacitinib. Receptors were obtained from a human donor with alopecia areata.

The chain employs TRBV5-4 and TRBJ2-3; D call uncertain. CDR1 and CDR2 from the germline V gene are SGHNT and YYREEE (reference sequence). Trimming took off 1 base at V and 5 bases at J, with 5 bases between the two ends. This CDR3 is built from 12 residues. The CDR3 region has the DNA TGTGCCAGCAGCTTGTACCGAGATACGCAGTATTTT. The encoded protein is CASSLYRDTQYF.

The chain employs TRBV4-1 and TRBJ1-2; D remains unclear. The CDR3 runs 16 residues. Germline V lookup: CDR1 MGHRA, CDR2 YSYEKL. V gave up 5 bases and J gave up 4 bases, with 20 bases separating them. This CDR3 reads CASSSPTPGLGYGYTF. The DNA for the CDR3 is TGCGCCAGCAGCTCTCCTACCCCGGGGTTGGGCTATGGCTACACCTTC.

This clone was seen only once. The V call is TRBV7-9, the J call TRBJ2-5; TRBD2 aligns across 9 bases. CDR1 is SEHNR, CDR2 FQNEAQ, per germline (reference sequence). V shed 8 bases and J 2 bases; nucleotides not matched to a gene: 12. There are 16 residues in the CDR3. CDR3 in DNA: TGTGCCAGCTCCCCGCCGGGGCTAGCGGGGCAAGAGACCCAGTACTTC. This encodes CASSPPGLAGQETQYF.

The rearrangement joins TRBV10-2 to TRBJ1-4; tentatively, D is TRBD1 (6 bases). This CDR3 has 14 amino acids. The ends were cut back, 2 bases at V and 4 bases at J, with 8 bases in the middle. Germline CDR1 is WSHSY and CDR2 is SAAADI. This CDR3 is CASSEIQGNEKLFF. The CDR3 DNA reads as TGCGCCAGCAGTGAGATACAGGGTAATGAAAAACTGTTTTTT.

This clone has just one count. The CDR3 bases are TGCGCCAGCAGCCAAAGATACCCCGGACAGGTCCTTACCTCCTACGAGCAGTACTTC. Its translation is CASSQRYPGQVLTSYEQYF. The chain recombines TRBV4-3 with TRBJ2-7; 7 bases are shared with TRBD1. Germline CDR1 and CDR2: LGHNA and YSLEER. This CDR3 is 19 amino acids long. Trimming removed 2 bases from V and 0 bases from J; junction bases left unmatched: 16.

This chain uses TRBV5-1 with TRBJ2-2, with 11 positions matching TRBD2. The germline gives CDR1 SGHRS, CDR2 YFSETQ. This CDR3 has 16 residues. V trimming: 0 bases; J trimming: 4 bases; junction bases outside the gene matches: 2. CDR3 nucleotide sequence: TGCGCCAGCAGCTTGGATACTAGCGGGGGCACCGGGGAGCTGTTTTTT. As protein: CASSLDTSGGTGELFF.

This sequence joins TRBV12-5 and TRBJ2-5; TRBD2 matches at 10 bases. The CDR3 has 14 amino acids. Germline trimming cut 6 bases from V and 5 bases from J; bases unmatched to any gene: 6. Per the germline V gene, CDR1 is LGHNT and CDR2 is FRNRAP. DNA of the CDR3: TGTGCTAGTGGCCCTAGCGGGGGCGGGGAGACCCAGTACTTC. This gives the protein CASGPSGGGETQYF. The whole variable domain, filled in from reference TRBV12-5 and TRBJ2-5, reads DARVTQTPRHKVTEMGQEVTMRCQPILGHNTVFWYRQTMMQGLELLAYFRNRAPLDDSGMPKDRFSAEMPDATLATLKIQPSEPRDSAVYFCASGPSGGGETQYFGPGTRLLVL.

The chain recombines TRBV5-1 with TRBJ2-5, with 7 nucleotides matching TRBD2. Germline CDR1 is SGHRS and CDR2 is YFSETQ. CDR3 size: 15 residues. The V and J ends lost 2 bases and 2 bases, in that order; junction bases with no gene match: 6. CDR3 sequence: CASSFPGGPQETQYF. For the CDR3, the DNA is TGCGCCAGCAGCTTTCCGGGGGGACCTCAAGAGACCCAGTACTTC. Looking up the rest from reference TRBV5-1 and TRBJ2-5 gives the full variable domain: KAGVTQTPRYLIKTRGQQVTLSCSPISGHRSVSWYQQTPGQGLQFLFEYFSETQRNKGNFPGRFSGRQFSNSRSEMNVSTLELGDSALYLCASSFPGGPQETQYFGPGTRLLVL.

This clone has a handful of counts. The chain has TRBV7-2 and TRBJ2-2, with D uncertain. Germline CDR1 is SGHTA and CDR2 is FQGNSA. The CDR3 runs 13 residues. V lost 4 bases and J lost 7, with 10 bases in between. The CDR3 coding sequence is TGTGCCAGCAGCTCCGATTCCCGCGGGGAGCTGTTTTTT. Its protein product is CASSSDSRGELFF.

V gene TRBV5-1 combines with J gene TRBJ2-3; D may correspond to TRBD1 or TRBD2 (5 bases each). V gave up 5 bases and J gave up 2 bases, with 12 bases separating them. Looked up from germline, CDR1 is SGHRS and CDR2 is YFSETQ. The CDR3 consists of 14 residues. The chain's CDR3 is CASREDTFTDTQYF. CDR3 sequence (DNA): TGCGCCAGCAGGGAGGACACCTTCACAGATACGCAGTATTTT.

This rearrangement joins TRBV29-1 to TRBJ1-2; the D is unclear. The CDR3 covers 12 residues. CDR1 is SQVTM, CDR2 ANQGSEA, per germline. The V end lost 3 bases, the J end lost 4 bases, and 9 bases lay between the germline ends. The CDR3 region is CSVEGRGYGYTF. CDR3 DNA sequence: TGCAGCGTTGAGGGTCGTGGCTATGGCTACACCTTC.

The chain joins TRBV7-2 to TRBJ1-2; D possibly corresponds to TRBD1 (5 bases). This CDR3 contains 13 residues. Trimming shortened V by 4 bases and J by 5 bases, and 11 bases separated the two germline ends. Germline V gives CDR1 SGHTA, CDR2 FQGNSA. The CDR3 reads CASSSGTDYGYTF. CDR3 coding DNA: TGTGCCAGCAGCTCCGGGACGGATTATGGCTACACCTTC.

This clone appeared once. The rearrangement links TRBV5-1 to TRBJ2-5; TRBD1 agrees at 10 bases. CDR3 size: 19 residues. From germline, CDR1 is SGHRS and CDR2 YFSETQ. Trimming took 7 bases from V and 2 from J; bases not matched to a gene: 20. CDR3 coding DNA: TGCGCCAGCGGATACACGACAGAGCGGGACAGGGGACGTCAAGAGACCCAGTACTTC. Amino acids: CASGYTTERDRGRQETQYF.

The rearrangement uses TRBV14 and TRBJ1-5; D is ambiguous. The V gene's germline CDR1 is SGHDN and CDR2 FVKESK. This CDR3 contains 13 residues. The V and J ends lost 4 bases and 6 bases respectively, with 10 bases between them. The CDR3 protein is CASSPELGQPQHF. In nucleotides, the CDR3 is TGTGCCAGCAGCCCCGAGTTGGGTCAGCCCCAGCATTTT.

The CDR3 DNA follows: TGTGCCAGCAGCCAAGAAGAAGGGGACGGGTACGAGCAGTACTTC. It encodes CASSQEEGDGYEQYF. The chain uses TRBV4-2 and TRBJ2-7; D possibly uses TRBD1 or TRBD2 (5 bases each). The CDR3 runs 15 residues. Trimming cost V 0 bases and J 4 bases, with 13 bases left between them. Germline CDR1 reads LGHNA; CDR2 reads YNFKEQ.

The rearrangement joins TRBV4-1 to TRBJ2-7, with D tentatively TRBD1 (5 bases). The CDR3 is 13 amino acids. CDR1 and CDR2 from the germline V gene are MGHRA and YSYEKL. Trimming shortened V by 3 bases and J by 7 bases, and 13 bases separated the two germline ends. The CDR3: CASSHRGRVEQYF. CDR3 coding DNA: TGCGCCAGCAGCCACCGTGGCAGGGTTGAGCAGTACTTC.

The chain employs TRBV4-1 and TRBJ2-1, with D possibly matching TRBD1 (6 bases). The germline gives CDR1 MGHRA, CDR2 YSYEKL. This CDR3 has 15 amino acids. V gave up 0 bases and J gave up 5 bases, with 11 bases separating them. The CDR3, as DNA: TGCGCCAGCAGCCAAGATGGACAGATTAACAATGAGCAGTTCTTC. This sequence encodes CASSQDGQINNEQFF.

This clone was seen more than once but under ten times. The V call is TRBV12-5, the J call TRBJ1-1; D not resolved. The CDR3 is 11 amino acids. Trimming removed 9 bases at V and 2 bases at J, with 7 bases between. Looked up from germline, CDR1 is LGHNT and CDR2 is FRNRAP. For the CDR3, the DNA is TGTGCTAGCTGGTTTAACACTGAAGCTTTCTTT. This codes for CASWFNTEAFF.

V is TRBV7-8 and J is TRBJ2-7, with 8 bases aligning to TRBD1. Germline V CDR1 and CDR2: SGHVS, FQNEAQ. V trimming: 1 base; J trimming: 0 bases; junction bases outside the gene matches: 8. The CDR3 consists of 17 residues. The CDR3 region is CASSLGLTDRVSYEQYF. The CDR3, as DNA: TGTGCCAGCAGCTTAGGTCTGACGGACAGGGTCTCCTACGAGCAGTACTTC. Looking up the rest from reference TRBV7-8 and TRBJ2-7 gives the full variable domain: GAGVSQSPRYKVAKRGQDVALRCDPISGHVSLFWYQQALGQGPEFLTYFQNEAQLDKSGLPSDRFFAERPEGSVSTLKIQRTQQEDSAVYLCASSLGLTDRVSYEQYFGPGTRLTVT.

The gene calls are TRBV29-1 and TRBJ2-1; D ambiguous. The ends were cut back, 7 bases at V and 4 bases at J, with 8 bases in the middle. The CDR3 runs 11 residues. Per germline, CDR1 SQVTM and CDR2 ANQGSEA. CDR3 region: CSGDTYNEQFF. CDR3 in DNA: TGCAGCGGCGACACATACAATGAGCAGTTCTTC.

This clone was counted once. The chain joins TRBV30 to TRBJ2-3; TRBD1 agrees at 9 bases. The CDR3 extends over 15 amino acids. Per germline, CDR1 GTSNPN and CDR2 SVGIG (reference sequence). V lost 1 base, J lost 3 bases, and 5 bases stayed unmatched. The CDR3: CAWSGRDRATDTQYF. Here the CDR3 DNA reads TGTGCCTGGAGTGGCCGGGACAGGGCAACAGATACGCAGTATTTT.

In its sample, this clone was seen a few times. The chain combines TRBV10-3 with TRBJ2-1; no reliable D call. Germline CDR1 and CDR2: ENHRY and SYGVKD. Trimming shortened V by 10 bases and J by 0 bases, and 10 bases separated the two germline ends. This CDR3 is built from 13 residues. CDR3 nucleotide sequence: TGTGCCACTCACGAAAGCTCCTACAATGAGCAGTTCTTC. Protein: CATHESSYNEQFF.